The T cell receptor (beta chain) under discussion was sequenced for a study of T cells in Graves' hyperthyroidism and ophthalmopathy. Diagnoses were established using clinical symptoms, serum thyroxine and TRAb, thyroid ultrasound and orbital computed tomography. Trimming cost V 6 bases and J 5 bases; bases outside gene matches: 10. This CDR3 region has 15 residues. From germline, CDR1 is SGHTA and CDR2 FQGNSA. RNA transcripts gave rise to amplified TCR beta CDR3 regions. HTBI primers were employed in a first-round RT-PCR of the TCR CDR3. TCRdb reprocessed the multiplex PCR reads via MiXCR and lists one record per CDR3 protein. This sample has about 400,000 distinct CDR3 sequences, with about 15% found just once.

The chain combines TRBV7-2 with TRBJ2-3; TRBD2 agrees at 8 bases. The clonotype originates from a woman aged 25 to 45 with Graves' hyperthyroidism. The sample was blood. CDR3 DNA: TGTGCCAGCAGGTATACAGCGGGAGAAATAGATACGCAGTATTTT. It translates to CASRYTAGEIDTQYF.